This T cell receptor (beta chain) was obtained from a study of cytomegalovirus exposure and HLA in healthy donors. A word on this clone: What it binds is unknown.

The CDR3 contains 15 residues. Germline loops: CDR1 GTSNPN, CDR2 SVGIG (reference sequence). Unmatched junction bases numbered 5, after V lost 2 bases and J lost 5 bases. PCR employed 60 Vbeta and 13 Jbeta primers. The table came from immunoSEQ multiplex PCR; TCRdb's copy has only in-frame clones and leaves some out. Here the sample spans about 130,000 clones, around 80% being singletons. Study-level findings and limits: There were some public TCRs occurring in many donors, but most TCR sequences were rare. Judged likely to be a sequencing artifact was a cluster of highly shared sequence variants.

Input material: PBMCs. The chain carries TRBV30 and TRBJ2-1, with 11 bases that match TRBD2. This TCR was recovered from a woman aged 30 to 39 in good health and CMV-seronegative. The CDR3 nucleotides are TGTGCCTGGAGTCAGGGACTAGCGGCCGACAATGAGCAGTTCTTC. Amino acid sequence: CAWSQGLAADNEQFF.